Listed below are T cell receptor beta chains from one sample, sequenced in a study of blood T cell repertoires in COVID-19. Sequenced by immunoSEQ multiplex PCR; TCRdb stores in-frame clones only, minus some. The table has roughly 330,000 clones, approximately 87% seen once. The sample taken for sequencing was PBMCs or T cells enriched from blood (not recorded which). The receptors were sampled from a woman in her twenties or thirties who had recovered from COVID-19. The CDR3 runs from the conserved cysteine through the conserved F or W. D genes are given only for firm matches. The listing skips clone size in some rows; elsewhere it reads once, few, many or a size class.

size,J,V,D,DNA,CDR3
-,TRBJ2-5,TRBV5-1,TRBD2,TGCGCCAGCAGCTGGGGGGGTGAGGAGACCCAGTACTTC,CASSWGGEETQYF
-,TRBJ1-2,TRBV2,-,TGTGCCAGCAGTGTCTGGGAAGCGGGGGGGTATGGCTACACCTTC,CASSVWEAGGYGYTF
-,TRBJ2-3,TRBV7-2,TRBD1,TGTGCCAGCAGCTTAGTAGGGACAGGGGGAGCAGATACGCAGTATTTT,CASSLVGTGGADTQYF
-,TRBJ1-2,TRBV15,-,TGTGCCACCAGCTTGGGAGACGGCAACTATGGCTACACCTTC,CATSLGDGNYGYTF
-,TRBJ2-5,TRBV19,-,TGTGCCAGTAAGGGGGTCGAGACCCAGTACTTC,CASKGVETQYF
-,TRBJ1-3,TRBV7-8,-,TGTGCCAGCAGCTTCGGGACTGACCCCTCTGGAAACACCATATATTTT,CASSFGTDPSGNTIYF
once,TRBJ2-5,TRBV7-2,TRBD1,TGTGCCAGCAGCTTCAACAGGGGAGAGACCCAGTACTTC,CASSFNRGETQYF
few,TRBJ1-1,TRBV30,-,TGTGCCTGGACCCGGTGGCGGGGGCTAGGTAGTACTGAAGCTTTCTTT,CAWTRWRGLGSTEAFF
-,TRBJ2-1,TRBV5-1,TRBD2,TGCGCCAGCCGTCCTAGCGGGGGCCGGGCTTTTTGGTTCTTC,CASRPSGGRAFWFF
-,TRBJ1-1,TRBV4-1,-,TGCGCCAGCAGCCACGGTGGGAACACTGAAGCTTTCTTT,CASSHGGNTEAFF
few,TRBJ1-1,TRBV10-2,TRBD1,TGCGCCAGCAGTGTCGGGACAGGGGTGATGAACACTGAAGCTTTCTTT,CASSVGTGVMNTEAFF
-,TRBJ2-7,TRBV21-1,-,TGTGCCATCCCGGGGGGCCACGAGCAGTACTTC,CAIPGGHEQYF
-,TRBJ2-5,TRBV2,-,TGTGCCAGCAGCCCAGGGACTTCCCAAGAGACCCAGTACTTC,CASSPGTSQETQYF
-,TRBJ2-1,TRBV5-1,TRBD2,TGCGCCAGCAGCTCCGGGACTAGCGGGGGCCCTGGGCAGTTCTTC,CASSSGTSGGPGQFF